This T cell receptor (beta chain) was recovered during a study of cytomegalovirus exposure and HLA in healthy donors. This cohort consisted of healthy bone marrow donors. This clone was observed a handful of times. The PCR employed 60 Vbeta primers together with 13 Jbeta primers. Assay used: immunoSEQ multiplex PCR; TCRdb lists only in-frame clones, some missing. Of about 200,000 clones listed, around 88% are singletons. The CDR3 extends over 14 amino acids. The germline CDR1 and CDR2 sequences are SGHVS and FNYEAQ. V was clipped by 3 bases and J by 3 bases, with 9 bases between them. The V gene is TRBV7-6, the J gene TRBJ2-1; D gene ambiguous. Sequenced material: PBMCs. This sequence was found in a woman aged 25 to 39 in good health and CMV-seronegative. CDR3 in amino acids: CASSFSAYYNEQFF. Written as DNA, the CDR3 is TGTGCCAGCAGCTTTTCAGCGTACTACAATGAGCAGTTCTTC.